These 23 T cell receptor beta chains originate from one sample sequenced in a study of blood T cell repertoires in COVID-19. Profiling relied on immunoSEQ multiplex PCR, and the TCRdb table lists in-frame clones only, not all of them. Among about 250,000 clones, about four fifths were seen once, and the ten largest hold 8.9%. The specimen sequenced was peripheral blood. The source of these receptors is a man older than 75 with acute or convalescent COVID-19.

The CDR3 nucleotides read TGTGCCAGCTCGCTGGGGCACTCTGGAAACACCATATATTTT. Its protein product is CASSLGHSGNTIYF. The V gene is TRBV18, the J gene TRBJ1-3, with D possibly TRBD1 on 5 matching bases. The germline CDR1 and CDR2 sequences are KGHSH and LQKENI. This CDR3 contains 14 residues. Trimming took off 6 bases at V and 0 bases at J, with 9 bases between the two ends.

This clone was seen a single time. The rearrangement links TRBV11-3 to TRBJ2-2, with 9 bases lining up with TRBD1. V shed 5 bases and J 2 bases; nucleotides not matched to a gene: 3. The CDR3 runs 15 residues. CDR1 and CDR2 from the germline V gene are SGHNT and YENEEA. The CDR3 spells CASSTDRGNTGELFF. The CDR3 DNA reads as TGTGCCAGCAGCACGGACAGGGGAAACACCGGGGAGCTGTTTTTT.

This rearrangement joins TRBV5-1 to TRBJ1-1, with D perhaps matching TRBD1 (6 bases). Germline CDR1 reads SGHRS; CDR2 reads YFSETQ. The V end lost 4 bases, the J end lost 6 bases, and 19 bases lay between the germline ends. The CDR3 has 15 residues. CDR3 DNA sequence: TGCGCCAGCAGCGTGGGGGAAGGGGGTAACCCTGAAGCTTTCTTT. Protein product: CASSVGEGGNPEAFF. The full variable domain, its missing parts supplied by reference TRBV5-1 and TRBJ1-1, is KAGVTQTPRYLIKTRGQQVTLSCSPISGHRSVSWYQQTPGQGLQFLFEYFSETQRNKGNFPGRFSGRQFSNSRSEMNVSTLELGDSALYLCASSVGEGGNPEAFFGQGTRLTVV.

This clone appeared a single time. V gene TRBV5-4 combines with J gene TRBJ2-7, with 7 bases fitting TRBD2. Per germline, CDR1 SGHNT and CDR2 YYREEE (reference sequence). The CDR3 is 16 amino acids. The trim removed 5 bases at V and 3 bases at J, leaving 14 bases unmatched. CDR3 bases: TGTGCCAGCAGGGATACGAAGTCGGCGGGGGACTACGAGCAGTACTTC. This sequence encodes CASRDTKSAGDYEQYF. Looking up the rest from reference TRBV5-4 and TRBJ2-7 gives the full variable domain: ETGVTQSPTHLIKTRGQQVTLRCSSQSGHNTVSWYQQALGQGPQFIFQYYREEENGRGNFPPRFSGLQFPNYSSELNVNALELDDSALYLCASRDTKSAGDYEQYFGPGTRLTVT.

The chain joins TRBV3-1 (or the pseudogene TRBV3-2) to TRBJ2-7; D gene unclear. V lost 2 bases, J lost 2 bases, and 16 bases lay in between. This CDR3 spans 16 amino acids. Germline values: CDR1 LGHDT, CDR2 YNNKEL (reference sequence). The CDR3 is CASSQYLELVTYEQYF. The CDR3 DNA sequence: TGTGCCAGCAGCCAATACCTCGAGTTAGTCACCTACGAGCAGTACTTC.

This clone was picked up a small number of times. The chain uses TRBV6-1 and TRBJ1-1; TRBD1 agrees at 7 bases. CDR3 length: 15 amino acids. The trim removed 1 base at V and 8 bases at J, leaving 10 bases unmatched. Germline CDR1 and CDR2: MNHNS and SASEGT. The CDR3 region is CASSEVFTGVSEAFF. CDR3 nucleotide sequence: TGTGCCAGCAGTGAAGTGTTCACAGGGGTTTCGGAAGCTTTCTTT.

This clone appeared once. The chain is built from TRBV30 and TRBJ2-1; D gene unclear. The CDR3 has 12 residues. Germline V gene lookup returns CDR1 GTSNPN and CDR2 SVGIG (reference sequence). The V end was cut by 0 bases, the J end by 7 bases, with 7 bases between. In DNA form, the CDR3 reads TGTGCCTGGAGTGTCGTTGCGAATGAGCAGTTCTTC. Protein product: CAWSVVANEQFF.

This chain joins TRBV27 and TRBJ2-5, with 11 bases matching TRBD2. The CDR3 contains 19 residues. CDR1 is MNHEY and CDR2 is SMNVEV in the germline V gene (reference sequence). J lost 7 bases, V lost 7 bases, and 23 bases had no gene match. CDR3 residues: CASTPGGLAGGVPAGTQYF. The CDR3, as DNA: TGTGCCAGCACCCCCGGAGGGCTAGCGGGAGGTGTGCCCGCAGGGACCCAGTACTTC.

V usage is TRBV6-5 and J usage is TRBJ1-2, with 8 bases aligning to TRBD1. CDR3 length: 15 amino acids. Germline V CDR1 and CDR2: MNHEY, SVGAGI. Trimming removed 6 bases from V and 3 bases from J; junction bases left unmatched: 9. The CDR3 reads CASRPDRGEYYGYTF. In DNA form, the CDR3 reads TGTGCCAGCAGGCCCGACAGGGGAGAATACTATGGCTACACCTTC.

The rearrangement uses TRBV7-3 and TRBJ2-5, with D maybe TRBD2 (6 bases). The CDR3 totals 13 residues. Germline V gives CDR1 SGHTA, CDR2 FQGTGA. Trimming cost V 5 bases and J 4 bases, with 11 bases left between them. The CDR3 loop reads CASSPSGPETQYF. CDR3 DNA: TGTGCCAGCAGCCCCAGCGGGCCAGAGACCCAGTACTTC.

The chain links TRBV14 to TRBJ2-7; the D gene is possibly TRBD2 (6 bases). This CDR3 has 12 amino acids. The germline gives CDR1 SGHDN, CDR2 FVKESK. V was pared by 0 bases and J by 8 bases, with 8 bases between. CDR3 sequence: CASSQDRGKQYF. The CDR3 DNA follows: TGTGCCAGCAGCCAAGATCGGGGGAAGCAGTACTTC.

The chain carries TRBV7-3 and TRBJ2-1; 9 positions agree with TRBD2. Per the germline V gene, CDR1 is SGHTA and CDR2 is FQGTGA. V gave up 5 bases and J gave up 6 bases; unmatched junction bases: 14. This CDR3 spans 17 amino acids. In DNA, the CDR3 is TGTGCCAGCAGCAAAAGAGGTGGCGGGAGGGCAAGCAATGAGCAGTTCTTC. This codes for CASSKRGGGRASNEQFF.

The chain combines TRBV5-6 with TRBJ1-2, with 7 bases identical to TRBD1. V was clipped by 3 bases and J by 6 bases; unmatched bases: 11. CDR1 SGHDT and CDR2 YYEEEE come from the germline V gene. The CDR3 runs to 15 residues. The CDR3 loop is CASSSLGQTWDGYTF. The CDR3 bases are TGTGCCAGCAGCTCCCTGGGACAGACCTGGGATGGCTACACCTTC.

This chain connects TRBV5-1 to TRBJ1-5; D call uncertain. The V gene's germline CDR1 is SGHRS and CDR2 YFSETQ. The V end lost 4 bases, the J end lost 7 bases, and 21 bases lay between the germline ends. This CDR3 has 16 residues. This CDR3 reads CASSLTLSSGGQPQHF. In DNA form, the CDR3 reads TGCGCCAGCAGCCTCACTCTATCCTCTGGAGGACAGCCCCAGCATTTT.

V and J are TRBV4-2 and TRBJ2-7; 8 nucleotides agree with TRBD1. V lost 3 bases to trimming and J lost 4 bases; unmatched junction nucleotides: 8. Germline values: CDR1 LGHNA, CDR2 YNFKEQ. This CDR3 comprises 15 residues. CDR3 in amino acids: CASSQGAQGAYEQYF. The DNA of the CDR3 is TGTGCCAGCAGCCAGGGCGCCCAGGGGGCGTACGAGCAGTACTTC.

This sequence joins TRBV19 and TRBJ1-2; D unresolved. CDR3 length: 13 amino acids. Trimming took 4 bases from V and 2 from J, leaving 8 bases between them. The germline V gene encodes CDR1 LNHDA and CDR2 SQIVND (reference sequence). DNA of the CDR3: TGTGCCAGTAGTAGGTCGGGAAACTATGGCTACACCTTC. This sequence encodes CASSRSGNYGYTF.

The J gene is TRBJ1-1, the V gene TRBV5-1, with 7 bases aligning to TRBD1. The CDR3 totals 14 residues. The germline V gene has CDR1 SGHRS and CDR2 YFSETQ. The trim removed 4 bases at V and 1 base at J, leaving 4 bases unmatched. CDR3 bases: TGCGCCAGCAGCACAGGGGCTACGAACACTGAAGCTTTCTTT. It is translated as CASSTGATNTEAFF.

The gene calls are TRBV6-5 and TRBJ1-2, with a possible D match to TRBD1 (5 bases). This CDR3 spans 13 amino acids. Germline lookup yields CDR1 MNHEY and CDR2 SVGAGI. Trimming cost V 3 bases and J 7 bases, with 12 bases left between them. The CDR3 sequence: CASSYGGVGGYTF. CDR3 nucleotides: TGTGCCAGCAGTTATGGAGGGGTAGGTGGCTACACCTTC.

V usage is TRBV4-2 and J usage is TRBJ1-5; D gene uncertain. Germline values: CDR1 LGHNA, CDR2 YNFKEQ. V was cut by 0 bases and J by 2 bases, with 8 bases left in between. The CDR3 runs to 15 residues. Here the CDR3 DNA reads TGTGCCAGCAGCCAAGATGAGGGTGGCAATCAGCCCCAGCATTTT. Its protein is CASSQDEGGNQPQHF.

This chain joins TRBV11-2 and TRBJ2-3; 10 nucleotides match TRBD2. CDR3 length: 20 residues. The germline V gene encodes CDR1 SGHAT and CDR2 FQNNGV. V trimming: 0 bases; J trimming: 0 bases; junction bases outside the gene matches: 12. CDR3 residues: CASSLEVASGGRASTDTQYF. CDR3 nucleotides: TGTGCCAGCAGCTTAGAGGTGGCTAGCGGGGGCCGTGCTAGCACAGATACGCAGTATTTT.

Only one count was recorded for this clone. The V gene is TRBV19, the J gene TRBJ2-3, with TRBD2 as a possible D gene (6 bases). Trimming cost V 4 bases and J 2 bases, with 16 bases left between them. This CDR3 contains 16 residues. Germline V gene data show CDR1 as LNHDA and CDR2 as SQIVND (reference sequence). CDR3 protein: CASSTRDLVITDTQYF. DNA for the CDR3: TGTGCCAGTAGTACCCGGGACTTAGTGATCACAGATACGCAGTATTTT.

The chain has TRBV14 and TRBJ2-5; D unclear. CDR1 and CDR2 (germline): SGHDN, FVKESK. The CDR3 is 13 amino acids. The V and J ends lost 2 bases and 4 bases respectively, with 8 bases between them. CDR3 nucleotide sequence: TGTGCCAGCAGCCAAATCGGTAGAGAGACCCAGTACTTC. Residues: CASSQIGRETQYF.

CDR3 sequence reads: CASSPKNADTEAFF. CDR3 nucleotide sequence: TGTGCCAGCTCACCAAAGAACGCGGACACTGAAGCTTTCTTT. The chain has TRBV18 and TRBJ1-1; D is undetermined. The CDR3 has 14 residues. The V end was cut by 2 bases, the J end by 3 bases, with 10 bases between. Germline V gene lookup returns CDR1 KGHSH and CDR2 LQKENI. The full variable domain, completed using reference TRBV18 and TRBJ1-1, is NAGVMQNPRHLVRRRGQEARLRCSPMKGHSHVYWYRQLPEEGLKFMVYLQKENIIDESGMPKERFSAEFPKEGPSILRIQQVVRGDSAAYFCASSPKNADTEAFFGQGTRLTVV.